This T cell receptor beta chain emerged from a study of OX40 agonist ivuxolimab in advanced cancers. Study overall: Patients were treated with ivuxolimab, an agonistic anti-OX40 (CD134) antibody. Study results and caveats: Partial responders at 0.1-3.0 mg/kg had among the lowest clonal expansion.

As to this clone: The antigen is unknown.

Some clones are missing from TCRdb's copy, which holds only in-frame ones; the method was immunoSEQ multiplex PCR. The repertoire holds some 96,000 clones, with 70% to 90% as singletons. The CDR3 sequence is 15 residues long. Germline CDR1 is SEHNR and CDR2 is FQNEAQ (reference sequence). The ends were cut back, 5 bases at V and 8 bases at J, with 21 bases in the middle. The rearrangement joins TRBV7-9 to TRBJ1-1; D gene ambiguous. The sequencing here drew on CD4+ or CD8+ T cells sorted from blood, taken in a trial of the OX40 agonist ivuxolimab. This clonotype was sampled from an adult with an advanced solid tumor such as melanoma, head and neck, liver or kidney cancer. In DNA, the CDR3 is TGTGCCAGCAGCGCCCCGGGCGGGCTGGGGAAGGAAGCTTTCTTT. Translated, it gives CASSAPGGLGKEAFF.